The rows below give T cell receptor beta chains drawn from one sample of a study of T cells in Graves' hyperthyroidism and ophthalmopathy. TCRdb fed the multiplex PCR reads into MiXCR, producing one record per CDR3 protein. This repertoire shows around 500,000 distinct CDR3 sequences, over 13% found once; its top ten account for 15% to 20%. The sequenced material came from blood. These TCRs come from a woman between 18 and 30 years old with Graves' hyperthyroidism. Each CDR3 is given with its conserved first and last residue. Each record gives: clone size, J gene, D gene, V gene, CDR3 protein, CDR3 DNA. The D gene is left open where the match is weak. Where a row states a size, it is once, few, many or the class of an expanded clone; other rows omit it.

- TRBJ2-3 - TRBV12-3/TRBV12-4 CASSFEKGWHGNAQYF TGTGCCAGCAGTTTCGAGAAGGGATGGCACGGGAATGCGCAGTATTTT
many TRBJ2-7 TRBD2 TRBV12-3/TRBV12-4 CASSPVAGTYEQYF TGTGCCAGCAGTCCGGTAGCGGGAACTTACGAGCAGTACTTC
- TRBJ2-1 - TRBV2 CASRDPGQPSYNEQFF TGTGCCAGCAGGGATCCGGGACAACCTTCCTACAATGAGCAGTTCTTC
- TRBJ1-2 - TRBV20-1 CSLSDRGYTF TGCAGCCTCTCTGATCGGGGCTACACCTTC
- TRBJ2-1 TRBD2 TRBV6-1 CASSESPSGVYNEQFF TGTGCCAGCAGTGAATCCCCCAGCGGGGTATACAATGAGCAGTTCTTC
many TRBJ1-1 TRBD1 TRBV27 CASSGQGALVEAFF TGTGCCAGCAGCGGACAGGGGGCGCTTGTTGAAGCTTTCTTT
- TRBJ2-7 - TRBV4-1 CASSLTRFFDEQYF TGCGCCAGCAGCCTGACTAGGTTTTTTGATGAGCAGTACTTC
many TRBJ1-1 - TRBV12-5 CGSGRNTEAFF TGTGGCTCCGGTAGAAACACTGAAGCTTTCTTT
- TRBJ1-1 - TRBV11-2 CASSLDRILRDPLQKEAFF TGTGCCAGCAGCTTAGATCGAATACTGAGGGATCCGCTACAGAAGGAAGCTTTCTTT
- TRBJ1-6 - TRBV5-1 CASRDPQDVGNSPLHF TGCGCCAGCAGGGACCCGCAGGACGTCGGGAATTCACCCCTCCACTTT
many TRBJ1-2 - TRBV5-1 CASSLTGDYNYGYTF TGCGCCAGCAGCTTGACAGGCGACTATAACTATGGCTACACCTTC
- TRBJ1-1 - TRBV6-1 CASRGGGGEAFF TGTGCCAGCAGGGGCGGAGGAGGTGAAGCTTTCTTT
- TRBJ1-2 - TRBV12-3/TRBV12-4 CASTPSGSYGYTF TGTGCCAGCACCCCCTCTGGGTCCTATGGCTACACCTTC
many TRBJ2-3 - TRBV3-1 CASSQEGVVGGFTDTQYF TGTGCCAGCAGCCAAGAAGGGGTAGTAGGCGGTTTCACAGATACGCAGTATTTT
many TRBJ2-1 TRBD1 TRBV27 CASRGTGEDNEQFF TGTGCCAGCAGGGGGACAGGGGAGGACAATGAGCAGTTCTTC
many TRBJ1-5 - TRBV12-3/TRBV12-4 CASSLQRRANQPQHF TGTGCCAGCAGCCTACAGCGGAGGGCTAATCAGCCCCAGCATTTT
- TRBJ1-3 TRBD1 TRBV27 CASSLSTGWGNTIYF TGTGCCAGCAGTTTATCGACAGGGTGGGGAAACACCATATATTTT
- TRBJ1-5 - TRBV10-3 CAISEGAQGNQPQHF TGTGCCATCAGTGAAGGGGCCCAGGGCAATCAGCCCCAGCATTTT
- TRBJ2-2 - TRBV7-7 CASSLGSGTNTGELFF TGTGCCAGCAGCTTAGGTTCCGGGACCAACACCGGGGAGCTGTTTTTT
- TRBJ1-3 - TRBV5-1 CASSGTAADTIYF TGCGCCAGCAGCGGGACGGCAGCGGACACCATATATTTT
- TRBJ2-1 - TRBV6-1 CASREALEVYNEQFF TGTGCCAGCAGAGAGGCCCTTGAGGTCTACAATGAGCAGTTCTTC
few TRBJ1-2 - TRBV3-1 CASSQGGPRGGYTF TGTGCCAGCAGCCAGGGTGGTCCTCGGGGTGGCTACACCTTC
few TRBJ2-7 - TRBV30 CAWSGPEPYEQYF TGTGCCTGGAGCGGTCCGGAACCATACGAGCAGTACTTC
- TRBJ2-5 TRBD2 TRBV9 CASSGGTSGREEETQYF TGTGCCAGCAGCGGTGGGACTAGCGGGAGAGAGGAGGAGACCCAGTACTTC
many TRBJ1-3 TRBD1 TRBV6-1 CASSDRQGGNTIYF TGTGCCAGCAGTGACCGACAGGGAGGGAACACCATATATTTT
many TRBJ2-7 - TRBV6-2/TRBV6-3 CASSYGSLGEHEQYF TGTGCCAGCAGTTACGGATCTCTAGGCGAGCACGAGCAGTACTTC
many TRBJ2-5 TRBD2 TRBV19 CATGLAGVQETQYF TGTGCCACCGGACTAGCGGGAGTTCAAGAGACCCAGTACTTC
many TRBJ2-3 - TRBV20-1 CSAELSGGTDTQYF TGCAGTGCCGAATTATCAGGGGGCACAGATACGCAGTATTTT
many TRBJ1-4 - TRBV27 CASSSSNEKLFF TGTGCCAGCAGTTCGTCTAATGAAAAACTGTTTTTT
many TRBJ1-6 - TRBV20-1 CSARDTRSNSPLHF TGCAGTGCTCGGGACACCCGATCCAATTCACCCCTCCACTTT
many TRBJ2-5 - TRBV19 CASSIGGDTLRETQYF TGTGCCAGTAGTATAGGGGGGGACACCCTCAGGGAGACCCAGTACTTC
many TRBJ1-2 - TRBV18 CAREKGTNYGYTF TGTGCCAGGGAGAAGGGGACTAACTATGGCTACACCTTC
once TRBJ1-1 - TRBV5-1 CASSLDVGTEASF TGCGCCAGCAGCTTGGACGTAGGGACTGAGGCTTCCTTT
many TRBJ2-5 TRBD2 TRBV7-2 CASSLRTSGETQYF TGTGCCAGCAGCTTAAGGACTAGCGGGGAGACCCAGTACTTC
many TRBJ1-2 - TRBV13 CASSLTRTVNYGYTF TGTGCCAGCAGCCTCACCCGGACAGTAAACTATGGCTACACCTTC
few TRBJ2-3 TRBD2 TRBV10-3 CAISVSGTGSDTQYF TGTGCCATCAGCGTTAGCGGGACTGGGTCAGATACGCAGTATTTT
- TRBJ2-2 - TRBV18 CASSPPGLSTGELFF TGTGCCAGCTCACCGCCGGGACTTTCTACCGGGGAGCTGTTTTTT
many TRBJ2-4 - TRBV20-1 CSARDWESIQYF TGCAGTGCTAGAGATTGGGAGAGCATTCAGTACTTC
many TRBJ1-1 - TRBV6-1 CASSTGRAEAFF TGTGCCAGCAGTACAGGGCGGGCTGAAGCTTTCTTT
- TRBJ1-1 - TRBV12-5 CASGAHRGRTEAFF TGTGCTAGTGGTGCCCACCGGGGAAGGACTGAAGCTTTCTTT
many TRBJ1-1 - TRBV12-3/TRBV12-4 CASSSDSYTEAFF TGTGCCAGCAGTTCGGACAGCTACACTGAAGCTTTCTTT
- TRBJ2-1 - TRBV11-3 CASSPRDSSHEQFF TGTGCCAGCAGCCCCCGGGACTCGTCCCATGAGCAGTTCTTC
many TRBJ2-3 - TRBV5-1 CASSSPMEDTQYF TGCGCCAGCAGCTCCCCCATGGAGGATACGCAGTATTTT
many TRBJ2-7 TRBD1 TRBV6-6 CASSYPGQAYEQYF TGTGCCAGCAGTTACCCCGGACAGGCGTACGAGCAGTACTTC
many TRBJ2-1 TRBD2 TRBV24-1 CATSDLPPGSGGRNEQFF TGTGCCACCAGTGATTTGCCCCCGGGAAGCGGGGGTAGAAATGAGCAGTTCTTC
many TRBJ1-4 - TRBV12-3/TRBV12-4 CASSLYQNEKLFF TGTGCCAGCAGTTTATACCAAAATGAAAAACTGTTTTTT
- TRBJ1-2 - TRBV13 CASSLLTEAPLYGYTF TGTGCCAGCAGCTTACTAACGGAGGCTCCCCTCTATGGCTACACCTTC
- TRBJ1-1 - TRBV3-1 CASSQTTEAFF TGTGCCAGCAGCCAGACTACTGAAGCTTTCTTT
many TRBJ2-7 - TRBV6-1 CASRGVGAEGSYEQYF TGTGCCAGCAGGGGCGTAGGGGCGGAGGGCTCCTACGAGCAGTACTTC
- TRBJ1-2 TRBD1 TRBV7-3 CASSSLDRGAYGYTF TGTGCCAGCAGCTCCTTGGACAGGGGAGCCTATGGCTACACCTTC
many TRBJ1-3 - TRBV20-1 CSARGRTSGNTIYF TGCAGTGCCCGTGGACGCACCTCTGGAAACACCATATATTTT
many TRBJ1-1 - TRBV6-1 CASSPVKLNTEAFF TGTGCCAGCAGTCCAGTGAAGTTGAACACTGAAGCTTTCTTT
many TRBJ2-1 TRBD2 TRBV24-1 CATSDYPSGTYNEQFF TGTGCCACCAGTGATTACCCTAGCGGGACATACAATGAGCAGTTCTTC
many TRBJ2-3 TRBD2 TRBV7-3 CASSFTTSGGTDTQYF TGTGCCAGCAGCTTTACCACTAGCGGTGGCACAGATACGCAGTATTTT
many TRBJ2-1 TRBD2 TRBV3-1 CASSQGSAGYEQFF TGTGCCAGCAGCCAAGGGTCAGCGGGATATGAGCAGTTCTTC
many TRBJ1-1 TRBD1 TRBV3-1 CASSQRDRQTEAFF TGTGCCAGCAGCCAACGGGACAGGCAAACTGAAGCTTTCTTT
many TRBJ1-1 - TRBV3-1 CASSQRGDSEAFF TGTGCCAGCAGCCAACGAGGGGACTCCGAAGCTTTCTTT